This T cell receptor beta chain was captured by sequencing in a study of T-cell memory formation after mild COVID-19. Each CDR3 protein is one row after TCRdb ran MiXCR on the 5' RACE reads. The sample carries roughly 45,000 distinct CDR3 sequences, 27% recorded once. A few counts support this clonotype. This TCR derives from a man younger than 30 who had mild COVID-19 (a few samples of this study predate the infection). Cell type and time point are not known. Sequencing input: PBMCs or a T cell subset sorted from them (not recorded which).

The CDR3 reads CASTLVEQYF. CDR3 bases: TGTGCCAGCACCCTGGTTGAGCAGTACTTC. The chain employs TRBV2 and TRBJ2-7; no firm D call. Germline V gene sequence: CDR1 SNHLY, CDR2 FYNNEI. The CDR3 length is 10 residues. Trimming removed 7 bases at V and 7 bases at J, with 8 bases between.